One and the same sample provided the 17 T cell receptor beta chains below, sequenced in a study. Treg sorting used a CD4+CD25+CD127-/low gate. In TCRdb, the 5' RACE reads were re-called with MiXCR into one record per CDR3 protein. The data contain around 9,000 distinct CDR3 sequences, around 50% of them seen just once; the ten biggest clones take up 6% to 7%. Sequences were obtained from Tregs sorted from a lymph node. These receptors all come from a female donor with breast cancer.

This clonotype appeared a few times. The V gene is TRBV7-3, the J gene TRBJ1-1; the D gene is possibly TRBD1 (5 bases). Trimming took 5 bases from V and 3 from J, leaving 10 bases between them. Germline CDR1 and CDR2: SGHTA and FQGTGA. The length of the CDR3 is 13 residues. DNA of the CDR3: TGTGCCAGCAGCATGACGGGGGACACTGAAGCTTTCTTT. This sequence encodes CASSMTGDTEAFF.

V gene TRBV11-2 combines with J gene TRBJ2-7; 9 bases are a match to TRBD2. V lost 5 bases and J lost 1; bases outside the gene matches: 6. The CDR3 extends over 15 amino acids. The germline V gene has CDR1 SGHAT and CDR2 FQNNGV. The CDR3 DNA is TGTGCCAGCAGCCACGGACTAGCGTCGTCCTACGAGCAGTACTTC. Translating gives CASSHGLASSYEQYF.

This clonotype was seen only a few times. The chain employs TRBV5-5 and TRBJ2-1, with D tentatively TRBD1 (6 bases). The CDR3 is 15 amino acids. From germline, CDR1 is SGHKS and CDR2 YYEKEE (reference sequence). V was cut by 4 bases and J by 1 base, with 12 bases left in between. Here the CDR3 reads CASSHRQASYNEQFF. The CDR3 nucleotides are TGTGCCAGCAGCCACAGACAGGCATCCTACAATGAGCAGTTCTTC.

This clonotype was seen more than once but under ten times. The chain carries TRBV20-1 and TRBJ2-3; 8 nucleotides line up with TRBD2. Germline loops: CDR1 DFQATT, CDR2 SNEGSKA (reference sequence). The CDR3 is made up of 14 amino acids. The V gene end was trimmed by 6 bases and the J gene end by 5 bases; junction bases not matched to a gene: 10. CDR3 nucleotide sequence: TGCAGTGCGCCAGCGGGAGTGGGGAGAGATACGCAGTATTTT. This encodes CSAPAGVGRDTQYF.

The chain is built from TRBV12-3 or TRBV12-4 and TRBJ1-1; 7 bases agree with TRBD1. After removal of 5 bases from V and 1 base from J, the junction contained 10 bases not matched to a gene. The CDR3 covers 16 residues. CDR3 coding DNA: TGTGCCAGCAGTACATTTCGGACAGGATCGAACACTGAAGCTTTCTTT. Residues: CASSTFRTGSNTEAFF.

This rearrangement joins TRBV6-6 to TRBJ1-2; D is perhaps TRBD1 (6 bases). The CDR3 runs 15 residues. Germline V gene data show CDR1 as MNHNY and CDR2 as SVGAGI (reference sequence). V lost 3 bases to trimming and J lost 7 bases, with 18 bases between them. This CDR3 reads CASSYRAGDVSGYTF. In nucleotides, the CDR3 is TGTGCCAGCAGTTATCGGGCAGGGGATGTCTCTGGCTACACCTTC.

This chain uses TRBV20-1 with TRBJ1-1, with D unclear. The CDR3 has 14 amino acids. Per the germline V gene, CDR1 is DFQATT and CDR2 is SNEGSKA (reference sequence). V was trimmed by 6 bases and J by 0 bases, leaving 14 bases between them. The CDR3 DNA is TGCAGTGCCGGAGACGCGGGTCTGAACACTGAAGCTTTCTTT. Encoded protein: CSAGDAGLNTEAFF.

The CDR3 DNA follows: TGTGCCAGCAGCTGGACGGCCGGGGAGCTGTTTTTT. Its protein product is CASSWTAGELFF. The V call is TRBV7-2, the J call TRBJ2-2; D is unclear. Deletions cut 4 bases from V and 6 bases from J, with 6 bases between. This CDR3 spans 12 amino acids. The germline CDR1 and CDR2 sequences are SGHTA and FQGNSA. Filled out from reference TRBV7-2 and TRBJ2-2, the complete variable domain reads GAGVSQSPSNKVTEKGKDVELRCDPISGHTALYWYRQSLGQGLEFLIYFQGNSAPDKSGLPSDRFSAERTGGSVSTLTIQRTQQEDSAVYLCASSWTAGELFFGEGSRLTVL.

The chain couples TRBV20-1 to TRBJ2-3; 7 bases are shared with TRBD2. The germline CDR1 and CDR2 sequences are DFQATT and SNEGSKA (reference sequence). The CDR3 length is 14 residues. J was trimmed by 2 bases and V by 8 bases; bases with no gene match: 10. The CDR3 DNA follows: TGCAGTACCGGGCTAGCGGAAATCACAGATACGCAGTATTTT. This translates into CSTGLAEITDTQYF.

This clonotype was counted between two and nine times. The chain couples TRBV30 to TRBJ1-1, with unresolved D. The length of the CDR3 is 15 residues. Trimming took off 4 bases at V and 0 bases at J, with 15 bases between the two ends. Germline V lookup: CDR1 GTSNPN, CDR2 SVGIG (reference sequence). As DNA, the CDR3 is TGTGCCTGGATAGTCAGTAGAACGATGAACACTGAAGCTTTCTTT. It is translated as CAWIVSRTMNTEAFF.

This clonotype is medium-sized (0.01 to 0.1%) by share. The chain links TRBV19 to TRBJ2-5, with TRBD1 matching 8 bases. The CDR3 is made up of 15 amino acids. The junction had 5 bases not matched to a gene; V was cut back by 3 bases and J by 2 bases. The germline V gene encodes CDR1 LNHDA and CDR2 SQIVND (reference sequence). The CDR3 here is CASSILGQEQETQYF. In DNA, the CDR3 is TGTGCCAGTAGTATCCTGGGACAGGAACAAGAGACCCAGTACTTC.

This clonotype was detected only a few times. The chain joins TRBV20-1 to TRBJ2-3, with D unclear. The V and J ends lost 5 bases and 4 bases respectively, with 13 bases between them. There are 13 residues in the CDR3. The germline CDR1 and CDR2 sequences are DFQATT and SNEGSKA (reference sequence). The CDR3 sequence is CSAPRRGADTQYF. The CDR3 nucleotides are TGCAGTGCTCCCCGGCGCGGAGCAGATACGCAGTATTTT.

The chain combines TRBV12-3 or TRBV12-4 with TRBJ1-3; no clear D. This CDR3 has 13 residues. Trimming left V 6 bases short and J 7 bases short, with 13 bases between. This CDR3 is CASRLSLGNTIYF. The CDR3 region has the DNA TGTGCCAGCAGACTATCCCTCGGGAACACCATATATTTT.

This clonotype was picked up a small number of times. This chain uses TRBV6-2 or TRBV6-3 with TRBJ2-1, with D hard to call. The V end was cut by 8 bases, the J end by 6 bases, with 14 bases between. CDR3 length: 13 amino acids. Looked up from germline, CDR1 is MNHEY and CDR2 is SVGEGT. The CDR3 DNA reads as TGTGCCAGCTTCAGAGAACCTTTCAATGAGCAGTTCTTC. Its protein product is CASFREPFNEQFF.

This sequence joins TRBV10-2 and TRBJ2-1; TRBD1 agrees at 7 bases. This CDR3 is 13 amino acids long. Losses at the gene ends were 6 bases for V and 7 bases for J; bases not matched to a gene: 6. Per the germline V gene, CDR1 is WSHSY and CDR2 is SAAADI. CDR3 DNA sequence: TGCGCCAGCAGCGAGCAGACAGGGAATGAGCAGTTCTTC. Residues: CASSEQTGNEQFF.

This clonotype appeared a few times. This sequence joins TRBV3-1 and TRBJ2-1, with 7 bases that match TRBD2. Germline trimming cut 4 bases from V and 8 bases from J; bases unmatched to any gene: 2. CDR3 size: 12 residues. The germline V gene has CDR1 LGHDT and CDR2 YNNKEL (reference sequence). This chain's CDR3 is CASSRGGDEQFF. The CDR3 coding sequence is TGTGCCAGCAGCCGGGGGGGAGATGAGCAGTTCTTC.

The rearrangement joins TRBV4-2 to TRBJ1-4; no reliable D call. The CDR3 runs to 15 residues. CDR1 and CDR2 (germline): LGHNA, YNFKEQ. Trimming removed 4 bases from V and 8 bases from J, with 17 bases in between. CDR3 residues: CASSPSAGVGEKLFF. The CDR3 coding sequence is TGTGCCAGCAGCCCTTCAGCTGGGGTCGGGGAAAAACTGTTTTTT.